The entry below describes one T cell receptor (beta chain). This specimen comes from a study of CD8 T cells in Susac syndrome. Random hexamers were used to reverse transcribe roughly 0.5 to 1 ug of RNA. Each CDR3 protein is one row after TCRdb ran MiXCR on the immunoSEQ multiplex PCR reads. The table has 80,000 to 95,000 distinct CDR3 sequences, around 94% seen once. The CDR3 has 14 residues. The V and J ends lost 5 bases and 4 bases respectively, with 14 bases between them. CDR1 SEHNR and CDR2 FQNEAQ come from the germline V gene (reference sequence). Sequencing was carried out using CD8+ T cells from PBMCs. This TCR derives from a human donor with Susac syndrome. V and J are TRBV7-9 and TRBJ2-5; D might be TRBD2 (5 bases). The CDR3 DNA reads as TGTGCCAGCAGCCCCCCCGCTAGCTCAGAGACCCAGTACTTC. It yields the protein CASSPPASSETQYF.